These 18 T cell receptor beta chains were all obtained from the same sample, sequenced in a study of OX40 agonist ivuxolimab in advanced cancers. Using immunoSEQ multiplex PCR, the repertoire was profiled, and TCRdb retains in-frame clones only, with some absent. The repertoire includes approximately 64,000 clones, 75% to 85% of them detected once, and 0.55% to 0.8% sits in the top ten. The sample consisted of CD4+ or CD8+ T cells sorted from blood, taken in a trial of the OX40 agonist ivuxolimab. The receptors come from an adult with an advanced solid tumor such as melanoma, head and neck, liver or kidney cancer.

The chain employs TRBV4-1 and TRBJ2-7; D remains unclear. The CDR3 spans 13 residues. Germline loops: CDR1 MGHRA, CDR2 YSYEKL. V lost 4 bases, J lost 5 bases, and 12 bases lay in between. CDR3 protein: CASSRTRSDEQYF. In nucleotides, the CDR3 is TGCGCCAGCAGCCGAACTCGGAGCGACGAGCAGTACTTC.

The chain recombines TRBV2 with TRBJ2-1; 9 bases are a match to TRBD2. Germline-derived CDR1 and CDR2 are SNHLY and FYNNEI. The CDR3 has 12 residues. After removal of 5 bases from V and 10 bases from J, the junction contained 3 bases not matched to a gene. CDR3 region: CASSLSGGEQFF. In DNA, the CDR3 is TGTGCCAGCAGTCTTAGCGGGGGCGAGCAGTTCTTC.

The chain employs TRBV11-2 and TRBJ1-5; TRBD1 is a possible D gene (6 bases). V shed 3 bases and J shed 3 bases, with 12 bases lying between them. This CDR3 region has 15 residues. In germline, CDR1 is SGHAT, CDR2 FQNNGV. In nucleotides, the CDR3 is TGTGCCAGCAGCTTCGCGGCAGGGGACAATCAGCCCCAGCATTTT. This translates into CASSFAAGDNQPQHF.

The CDR3 spells CATAGPRGSKTNSPLHF. CDR3 nucleotide sequence: TGTGCCACGGCGGGACCTCGGGGCTCGAAAACAAATTCACCCCTCCACTTT. The chain has TRBV10-3 and TRBJ1-6; D is perhaps TRBD1 (5 bases). Germline V lookup: CDR1 ENHRY, CDR2 SYGVKD. This CDR3 is built from 17 residues. V lost 10 bases and J 7 bases, leaving 26 bases between the germline ends.

The chain joins TRBV2 to TRBJ2-6; D remains unclear. Germline loops: CDR1 SNHLY, CDR2 FYNNEI. There are 15 residues in the CDR3. V lost 2 bases and J lost 1, with 6 bases in between. CDR3 residues: CASSEWASGANVLTF. CDR3 in DNA: TGTGCCAGCAGTGAATGGGCTTCTGGGGCCAACGTCCTGACTTTC.

This clone appeared once. The J gene is TRBJ2-1, the V gene TRBV5-1, with 10 nucleotides matching TRBD1. The germline V gene encodes CDR1 SGHRS and CDR2 YFSETQ. This CDR3 region has 15 residues. Germline trimming cut 0 bases from V and 4 bases from J; bases unmatched to any gene: 1. The CDR3 loop reads CASSLGQGAYNEQFF. The CDR3 DNA reads as TGCGCCAGCAGCTTGGGACAGGGGGCTTACAATGAGCAGTTCTTC. Full variable domain (missing parts from reference TRBV5-1 and TRBJ2-1): KAGVTQTPRYLIKTRGQQVTLSCSPISGHRSVSWYQQTPGQGLQFLFEYFSETQRNKGNFPGRFSGRQFSNSRSEMNVSTLELGDSALYLCASSLGQGAYNEQFFGPGTRLTVL.

The V call is TRBV2, the J call TRBJ2-2; D is perhaps TRBD1 (6 bases). The V end was cut by 6 bases, the J end by 9 bases, with 14 bases between. CDR1 and CDR2 (germline): SNHLY, FYNNEI. The CDR3 extends over 13 amino acids. The CDR3 DNA follows: TGTGCCAGCAGGGGGCCAGGGGCCTGGGAGCTGTTTTTT. This encodes CASRGPGAWELFF.

The CDR3 coding sequence is TGTGCCAGCAGCCCTCGCACGGGAACGGGCTACACCTTC. Translation gives CASSPRTGTGYTF. The chain couples TRBV9 to TRBJ1-2; D call uncertain. The CDR3 sequence is 13 residues long. Per the germline V gene, CDR1 is SGDLS and CDR2 is YYNGEE. V lost 4 bases, J lost 8 bases, and 15 bases lay in between. The full variable domain, its missing parts supplied by reference TRBV9 and TRBJ1-2, is DSGVTQTPKHLITATGQRVTLRCSPRSGDLSVYWYQQSLDQGLQFLIQYYNGEERAKGNILERFSAQQFPDLHSELNLSSLELGDSALYFCASSPRTGTGYTFGSGTRLTVV.

The count of this clone is one. CDR3 loop: CASSPLGYEQYF. CDR3 nucleotide sequence: TGTGCCAGCAGCCCCCTGGGCTACGAGCAGTACTTC. The chain has TRBV27 and TRBJ2-7; D gene uncertain. The CDR3 is made up of 12 amino acids. Germline values: CDR1 MNHEY, CDR2 SMNVEV (reference sequence). Trimming cost V 6 bases and J 3 bases, with 9 bases left between them.

This chain joins TRBV2 and TRBJ1-1, with 7 bases aligning to TRBD1. This CDR3 region has 14 residues. In germline, CDR1 is SNHLY, CDR2 FYNNEI. The junction had 8 bases not matched to a gene; V was cut back by 5 bases and J by 5 bases. CDR3 sequence: CASSLTGVLTEAFF. The DNA for the CDR3 is TGTGCCAGCAGTCTCACAGGGGTGTTAACTGAAGCTTTCTTT.

The chain joins TRBV4-1 to TRBJ1-1; D call uncertain. The V gene's germline CDR1 is MGHRA and CDR2 YSYEKL. V was trimmed by 0 bases and J by 2 bases, leaving 10 bases between them. The CDR3 sequence is 15 residues long. The CDR3 loop reads CASSQDPAGNTEAFF. The CDR3 DNA follows: TGCGCCAGCAGCCAAGATCCAGCAGGTAACACTGAAGCTTTCTTT.

The chain recombines TRBV5-1 with TRBJ2-7; D uncertain. V lost 2 bases, J lost 4 bases, and 10 bases lay in between. Germline V gene sequence: CDR1 SGHRS, CDR2 YFSETQ. The CDR3 is 13 amino acids. CDR3 coding DNA: TGCGCCAGCAGCTTAAGACCCTCGTACGAGCAGTACTTC. Its translation: CASSLRPSYEQYF.

The V gene is TRBV10-2, the J gene TRBJ2-3; D not certain. The CDR3 loop spans 11 amino acids. Germline values: CDR1 WSHSY, CDR2 SAAADI. Trimming cost V 7 bases and J 3 bases, with 5 bases left between them. CDR3 DNA: TGCGCCAGCACCCTAACAGATACGCAGTATTTT. Its protein product is CASTLTDTQYF.

In its sample, this clone was seen once. The chain is built from TRBV29-1 and TRBJ2-1; 10 nucleotides line up with TRBD2. The junction had 6 bases not matched to a gene; V was cut back by 4 bases and J by 3 bases. CDR1 and CDR2 from the germline V gene are SQVTM and ANQGSEA. The CDR3 length is 15 residues. CDR3 amino acids: CSVVGLAGVYNEQFF. The CDR3 DNA sequence: TGCAGCGTTGTGGGTCTAGCGGGGGTCTACAATGAGCAGTTCTTC.

This clone was observed once. This rearrangement joins TRBV25-1 to TRBJ2-2, with D maybe TRBD2 (6 bases). The CDR3 sequence is 15 residues long. V gave up 8 bases and J gave up 0 bases, with 13 bases separating them. Germline CDR1 and CDR2: MGHDK and SYGVNS. The CDR3 loop is CASGTGGANTGELFF. The CDR3 coding sequence is TGTGCCAGCGGAACTGGAGGGGCGAACACCGGGGAGCTGTTTTTT.

This sequence joins TRBV5-1 and TRBJ2-2, with unresolved D. This CDR3 contains 14 residues. Germline lookup yields CDR1 SGHRS and CDR2 YFSETQ. V was trimmed by 3 bases and J by 0 bases, leaving 6 bases between them. In nucleotides, the CDR3 is TGCGCCAGCAGCTCGGGTTCGAACACCGGGGAGCTGTTTTTT. As protein: CASSSGSNTGELFF.

The chain carries TRBV7-8 and TRBJ2-2; D might be TRBD2 (6 bases). Trimming took off 3 bases at V and 1 base at J, with 18 bases between the two ends. Germline CDR1 is SGHVS and CDR2 is FQNEAQ. This CDR3 has 18 amino acids. DNA of the CDR3: TGTGCCAGCAGCTTCGCCCTTAGGGTAGCGGAGAACACCGGGGAGCTGTTTTTT. Translated: CASSFALRVAENTGELFF.

The chain recombines TRBV10-3 with TRBJ1-2; tentative D call: TRBD1 (6 bases). Per the germline V gene, CDR1 is ENHRY and CDR2 is SYGVKD. The CDR3 is 14 residues long. Trimming cost V 0 bases and J 6 bases, with 11 bases left between them. The CDR3 DNA reads as TGTGCCATCAGTGAGTCTCTTCGGACAGATGGCTACACCTTC. Translated: CAISESLRTDGYTF.